This T cell receptor (beta chain) was identified in a study of blood T cell repertoires in COVID-19. This table comes from immunoSEQ multiplex PCR, and its TCRdb copy is limited to in-frame clones, with some not included. The sample shows around 150,000 clones, about 85% of them seen only once. CDR3 size: 13 residues. Trimming removed 0 bases at V and 5 bases at J, with 8 bases between. Per the germline V gene, CDR1 is SGHDT and CDR2 is YYEEEE. Seattle patients were enrolled during active infection and followed longitudinally. This TCR was sampled from a woman aged 55 to 70 with COVID-19, enrolled during active disease. Sequencing input: peripheral blood. The chain combines TRBV5-6 with TRBJ1-1; D is unresolved. CDR3: CASSLGTGTEAFF. The CDR3 region has the DNA TGTGCCAGCAGCTTGGGAACTGGTACTGAAGCTTTCTTT.